Presented here are 17 T cell receptor beta chains from one specimen sequenced in a study of blood T cell repertoires in COVID-19. TCRdb keeps only in-frame clones here, not all; method: immunoSEQ multiplex PCR. The sample lists a few hundred thousand clones, more than 70% occurring once. Input material: peripheral blood. The receptors stem from a woman aged 25 to 45 with COVID-19, enrolled during active disease.

The rearrangement joins TRBV15 to TRBJ2-1; 7 positions match TRBD1. Looked up from germline, CDR1 is LNHNV and CDR2 is YYDKDF (reference sequence). Unmatched junction bases numbered 7, after V lost 2 bases and J lost 6 bases. The CDR3 sequence is 15 residues long. The CDR3 region is CATSRRTPGGNEQFF. CDR3 in DNA: TGTGCCACCAGCAGAAGGACCCCAGGGGGCAATGAGCAGTTCTTC.

This chain uses TRBV27 with TRBJ2-5; possibly TRBD1 for D (5 bases). Deletions cut 6 bases from V and 7 bases from J, with 27 bases between. Per the germline V gene, CDR1 is MNHEY and CDR2 is SMNVEV (reference sequence). This CDR3 has 17 amino acids. CDR3 protein: CASSPTDTQTVLTTQYF. The CDR3 coding sequence is TGTGCCAGCAGCCCAACGGACACTCAGACGGTTCTAACGACCCAGTACTTC.

The chain's CDR3 is CASSRTGTGTYEQYF. The CDR3 DNA reads TGTGCCAGCAGTCGAACCGGGACAGGAACCTACGAGCAGTACTTC. The V call is TRBV11-2, the J call TRBJ2-7, with 8 positions matching TRBD1. Trimming took 6 bases from V and 2 from J; bases not matched to a gene: 9. The CDR3 runs 15 residues. Per the germline V gene, CDR1 is SGHAT and CDR2 is FQNNGV.

The chain combines TRBV28 with TRBJ2-3; 10 bases agree with TRBD2. J gave up 2 bases and V 5 bases, and 7 bases lay outside the gene matches. Per germline, CDR1 MDHEN and CDR2 SYDVKM. The CDR3 runs 16 residues. CDR3 DNA: TGTGCCAGCAGTCCGCGGACTAGCGGACTCACAGATACGCAGTATTTT. It codes for CASSPRTSGLTDTQYF.

This clone was seen a single time. V is TRBV29-1 and J is TRBJ2-5; D is perhaps TRBD2 (5 bases). The CDR3 totals 12 residues. V was pared by 7 bases and J by 1 base, with 10 bases between. The germline CDR1 and CDR2 sequences are SQVTM and ANQGSEA. CDR3 DNA: TGCAGCGGGGCGCGGGCCCAAGAGACCCAGTACTTC. Protein product: CSGARAQETQYF.

J is TRBJ2-7 and V is TRBV7-2, with TRBD2 matching 10 bases. CDR3 length: 14 amino acids. V gave up 5 bases and J gave up 4 bases; unmatched junction bases: 5. Germline CDR1 reads SGHTA; CDR2 reads FQGNSA. CDR3 residues: CASSRTSGGYEQYF. CDR3 nucleotide sequence: TGTGCCAGCAGCCGGACTAGCGGAGGTTACGAGCAGTACTTC.

This chain connects TRBV4-1 to TRBJ2-5; D is uncertain. V was pared by 5 bases and J by 0 bases, with 10 bases between. The CDR3 runs to 14 residues. Germline CDR1 reads MGHRA; CDR2 reads YSYEKL. CDR3 bases: TGCGCCAGCAGCGAACTCAGGTACCAAGAGACCCAGTACTTC. Translating gives CASSELRYQETQYF.

The rearrangement joins TRBV9 to TRBJ2-5; D unclear. V was clipped by 0 bases and J by 2 bases, with 11 bases between them. Germline V gene lookup returns CDR1 SGDLS and CDR2 YYNGEE. The CDR3 consists of 15 residues. DNA of the CDR3: TGTGCCAGCAGCGTAGGTCAGTTTAAACAAGAGACCCAGTACTTC. It codes for CASSVGQFKQETQYF.

The rearrangement links TRBV7-2 to TRBJ1-3; D is possibly TRBD1 (6 bases). Trimming stripped 6 bases from V and 4 bases from J, with 16 bases between. Germline V gene sequence: CDR1 SGHTA, CDR2 FQGNSA. This CDR3 comprises 15 residues. The DNA of the CDR3 is TGTGCCAGCAGTTATGGGAGGGGGGCCGGAAACACCATATATTTT. It specifies CASSYGRGAGNTIYF.

Here the CDR3 DNA reads TGTGCCAGCACGGGATACAGGGAGGGAGAGCAGTACTTC. Residues: CASTGYREGEQYF. The chain recombines TRBV2 with TRBJ2-7; the D gene is possibly TRBD2 (7 bases). V shed 7 bases and J shed 7 bases, with 17 bases lying between them. Germline V gene data show CDR1 as SNHLY and CDR2 as FYNNEI. CDR3 length: 13 amino acids. Filled out from reference TRBV2 and TRBJ2-7, the complete variable domain reads EPEVTQTPSHQVTQMGQEVILRCVPISNHLYFYWYRQILGQKVEFLVSFYNNEISEKSEIFDDQFSVERPDGSNFTLKIRSTKLEDSAMYFCASTGYREGEQYFGPGTRLTVT.

This clone appeared a few times. This CDR3 is CATSSIGGYTF. CDR3 DNA: TGTGCCACCAGTTCAATCGGGGGCTACACCTTC. This chain links TRBV24-1 with TRBJ1-2; D is undetermined. V lost 6 bases to trimming and J lost 8 bases, with 9 bases between them. CDR3 length equals 11 residues. Germline V gives CDR1 KGHDR, CDR2 SFDVKD.

The sample holds one count of this clone. An end of the junction differs from the germline gene, which may be a read error. This rearrangement joins TRBV27 to TRBJ2-7; 11 nucleotides line up with TRBD2. Germline V gives CDR1 MNHEY, CDR2 SMNVEV (reference sequence). The CDR3 is 15 amino acids. CDR3 region: CASSLSGLADYEQYF. The DNA of the CDR3 is TGTGCCAGCAGTCTATCGGGACTAGCGGACTACGAGCAGTACTTC.

The CDR3 DNA reads as TGTGCCAGCAGCGTCGGGAGGGAGCAAGAGACCCAGTACTTC. Translating it yields CASSVGREQETQYF. The chain has TRBV9 and TRBJ2-5; 8 bases line up with TRBD2. V shed 2 bases, J shed 2 bases, and the junction held 2 bases outside the gene matches. In germline, CDR1 is SGDLS, CDR2 YYNGEE. There are 14 residues in the CDR3.

V gene TRBV30 combines with J gene TRBJ1-5; D remains unclear. The V end was cut by 1 base, the J end by 6 bases, with 10 bases between. Looked up from germline, CDR1 is GTSNPN and CDR2 is SVGIG (reference sequence). The CDR3 totals 13 residues. CDR3 DNA: TGTGCCTGGAGTGACAAGGGAGCTCAGCCCCAGCATTTT. Translation gives CAWSDKGAQPQHF.

The rearrangement joins TRBV10-2 to TRBJ1-3; no clear D gene. V lost 8 bases and J 0 bases, leaving 5 bases between the germline ends. CDR1 is WSHSY and CDR2 is SAAADI in the germline V gene. The CDR3 length is 12 residues. The CDR3 bases are TGCGCCAGCGGAGTCTCTGGAAACACCATATATTTT. It specifies CASGVSGNTIYF.

The J gene is TRBJ1-2, the V gene TRBV5-6, with TRBD1 as a possible D gene (6 bases). Trimming stripped 4 bases from V and 3 bases from J, with 16 bases between. The CDR3 spans 15 residues. The germline V gene encodes CDR1 SGHDT and CDR2 YYEEEE. The CDR3 DNA reads TGTGCCAGCAGCCTACAGGGAAGAGGTGACTATGGCTACACCTTC. Protein sequence: CASSLQGRGDYGYTF.

This clone was seen only once. The identical CDR3 is also encoded by other nucleotide sequences in the sample. V and J are TRBV28 and TRBJ1-1, with D uncertain. This CDR3 has 13 residues. V lost 3 bases and J lost 1, with 6 bases in between. Germline assignment: CDR1 MDHEN and CDR2 SYDVKM. Here the CDR3 reads CASSFSGNTEAFF. Here the CDR3 DNA reads TGTGCCAGCAGTTTTTCAGGGAACACTGAAGCTTTCTTT.